The sequence of this T cell receptor (beta chain) was determined in a study of T cell changes during pregnancy in multiple sclerosis. CDR3 size: 18 residues. CDR1 and CDR2 (germline): SGHKS, YYEKEE (reference sequence). V lost 1 base to trimming and J lost 6 bases; unmatched junction nucleotides: 15. The data were produced by immunoSEQ multiplex PCR, yet TCRdb's version contains in-frame clones alone and is incomplete. The data show about 59,000 clones, about 95% seen once. The receptor was isolated from a female donor with multiple sclerosis, enrolled in a pregnancy study. The source material was CD8+ T cells from peripheral blood mononuclear cells, sampled after pregnancy. The rearrangement uses TRBV5-5 and TRBJ1-1; 10 bases align to TRBD1. The CDR3 loop reads CASSLTGQGPLRSAEAFF. The CDR3, as DNA: TGTGCCAGCAGCTTGACGGGACAGGGGCCTCTAAGGAGCGCTGAAGCTTTCTTT.